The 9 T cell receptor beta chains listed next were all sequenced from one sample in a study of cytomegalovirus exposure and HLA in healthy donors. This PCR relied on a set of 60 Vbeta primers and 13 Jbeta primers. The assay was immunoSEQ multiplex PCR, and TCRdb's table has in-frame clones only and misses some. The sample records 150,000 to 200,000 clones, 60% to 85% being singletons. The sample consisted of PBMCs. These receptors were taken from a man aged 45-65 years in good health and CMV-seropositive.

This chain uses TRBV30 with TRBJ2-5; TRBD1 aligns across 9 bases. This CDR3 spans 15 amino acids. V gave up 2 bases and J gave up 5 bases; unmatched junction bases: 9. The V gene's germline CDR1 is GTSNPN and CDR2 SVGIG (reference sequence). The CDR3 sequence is CAWSRPYRGPETQYF. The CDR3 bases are TGTGCCTGGAGTAGACCTTACAGGGGGCCGGAGACCCAGTACTTC.

Written as DNA, the CDR3 is TGTGCCAGCAGCCTCGGCCGGACTATCGGCAATGAGCAGTTCTTC. Amino acid sequence: CASSLGRTIGNEQFF. The rearrangement joins TRBV7-2 to TRBJ2-1; possible D gene TRBD2, 6 bases. Deletions cut 5 bases from V and 6 bases from J, with 17 bases between. From germline, CDR1 is SGHTA and CDR2 FQGNSA. This CDR3 spans 15 amino acids.

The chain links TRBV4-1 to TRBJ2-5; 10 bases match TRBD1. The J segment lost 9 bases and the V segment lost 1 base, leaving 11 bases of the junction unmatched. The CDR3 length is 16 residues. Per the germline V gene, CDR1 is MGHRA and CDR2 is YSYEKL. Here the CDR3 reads CASSQVIGQGDVAQYF. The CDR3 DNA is TGCGCCAGCAGCCAAGTAATCGGACAGGGGGACGTGGCCCAGTACTTC.

CDR3 nucleotide sequence: TGCGCCAGCAGCCAACGTGGGACTAGCGGGGGGACTAGCACAGATACGCAGTATTTT. This codes for CASSQRGTSGGTSTDTQYF. This chain links TRBV4-3 with TRBJ2-3, with 15 bases that match TRBD2. The CDR3 has 19 residues. Trimming cost V 2 bases and J 0 bases; bases outside gene matches: 6. Germline V gene lookup returns CDR1 LGHNA and CDR2 YSLEER.

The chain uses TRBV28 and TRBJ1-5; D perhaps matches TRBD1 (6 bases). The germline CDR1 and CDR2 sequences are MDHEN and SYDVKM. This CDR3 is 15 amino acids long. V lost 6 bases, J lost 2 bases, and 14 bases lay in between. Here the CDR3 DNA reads TGTGCCAGCAGCCTAACAGGGATGGGCAATCAGCCCCAGCATTTT. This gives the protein CASSLTGMGNQPQHF.

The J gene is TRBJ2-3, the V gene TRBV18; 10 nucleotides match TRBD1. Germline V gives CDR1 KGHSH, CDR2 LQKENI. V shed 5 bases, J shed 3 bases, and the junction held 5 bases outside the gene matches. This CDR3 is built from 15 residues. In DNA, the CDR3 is TGTGCCAGCTCATCTTGGACAGGGGGGACAGATACGCAGTATTTT. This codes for CASSSWTGGTDTQYF.

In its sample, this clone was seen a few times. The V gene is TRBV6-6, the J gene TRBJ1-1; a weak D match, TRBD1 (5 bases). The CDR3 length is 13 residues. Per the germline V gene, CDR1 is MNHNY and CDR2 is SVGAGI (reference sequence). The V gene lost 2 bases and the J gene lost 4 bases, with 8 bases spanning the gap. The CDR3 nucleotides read TGTGCCAGCAGTTACAGTAGGGGCACTGAAGCTTTCTTT. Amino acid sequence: CASSYSRGTEAFF.

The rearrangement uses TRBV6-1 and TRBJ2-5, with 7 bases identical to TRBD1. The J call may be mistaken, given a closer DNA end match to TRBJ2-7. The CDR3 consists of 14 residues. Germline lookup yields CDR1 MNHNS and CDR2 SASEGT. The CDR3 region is CASSVDRVSGEQYF. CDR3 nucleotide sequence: TGTGCCAGCAGTGTAGACAGGGTTAGTGGCGAGCAGTACTTC.

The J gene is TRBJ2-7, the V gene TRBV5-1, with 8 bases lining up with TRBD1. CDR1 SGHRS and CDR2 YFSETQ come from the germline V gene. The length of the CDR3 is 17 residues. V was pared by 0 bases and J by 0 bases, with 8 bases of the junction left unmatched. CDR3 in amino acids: CASSLAPGQGTSYEQYF. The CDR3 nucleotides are TGCGCCAGCAGCTTGGCCCCCGGACAGGGCACCTCCTACGAGCAGTACTTC.